The present entry profiles one T cell receptor beta chain with its context. This record belongs to a study of blood T cell repertoires in COVID-19. Overall study: COVID-19 samples, acute and convalescent, were from the United States, Italy and Spain. T cells, B-cell-depleted T cells, or PBMCs provided the cDNA or gDNA that served as material.

Clones were sequenced by immunoSEQ multiplex PCR, and TCRdb holds only the in-frame ones, with some missing. Of around 330,000 clones in the sample, around 86% were seen once. The sequenced sample was PBMCs or T cells enriched from blood (not recorded which). This TCR was recovered from a man aged 55 to 70 who had recovered from COVID-19.

DNA of the CDR3: TGTGCCAGCAGAATCAGGGTTGTGGATGAAAAACTGTTTTTT. Translating it yields CASRIRVVDEKLFF. The V call is TRBV28, the J call TRBJ1-4; the D gene is possibly TRBD1 (5 bases). CDR1 is MDHEN and CDR2 is SYDVKM in the germline V gene. V was shortened by 6 bases and J by 6 bases, with 14 bases between the two germline ends. This CDR3 is built from 14 residues.